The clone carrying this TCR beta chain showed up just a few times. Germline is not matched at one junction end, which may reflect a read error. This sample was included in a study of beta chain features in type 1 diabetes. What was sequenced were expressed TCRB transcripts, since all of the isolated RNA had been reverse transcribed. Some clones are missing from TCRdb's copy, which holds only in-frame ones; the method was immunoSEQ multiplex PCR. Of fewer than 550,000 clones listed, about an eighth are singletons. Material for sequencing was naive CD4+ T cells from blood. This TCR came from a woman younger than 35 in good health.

CDR3 sequence reads: CASSLDLPGQGSWNF. CDR3 nucleotide sequence: TGTGCCAGCAGCTTAGATCTGCCGGGACAGGGGAGTTGGAACTTC. The chain is built from TRBV11-2 and TRBJ2-4; 10 bases align to TRBD1. Per the germline V gene, CDR1 is SGHAT and CDR2 is FQNNGV. The length of the CDR3 is 15 residues.